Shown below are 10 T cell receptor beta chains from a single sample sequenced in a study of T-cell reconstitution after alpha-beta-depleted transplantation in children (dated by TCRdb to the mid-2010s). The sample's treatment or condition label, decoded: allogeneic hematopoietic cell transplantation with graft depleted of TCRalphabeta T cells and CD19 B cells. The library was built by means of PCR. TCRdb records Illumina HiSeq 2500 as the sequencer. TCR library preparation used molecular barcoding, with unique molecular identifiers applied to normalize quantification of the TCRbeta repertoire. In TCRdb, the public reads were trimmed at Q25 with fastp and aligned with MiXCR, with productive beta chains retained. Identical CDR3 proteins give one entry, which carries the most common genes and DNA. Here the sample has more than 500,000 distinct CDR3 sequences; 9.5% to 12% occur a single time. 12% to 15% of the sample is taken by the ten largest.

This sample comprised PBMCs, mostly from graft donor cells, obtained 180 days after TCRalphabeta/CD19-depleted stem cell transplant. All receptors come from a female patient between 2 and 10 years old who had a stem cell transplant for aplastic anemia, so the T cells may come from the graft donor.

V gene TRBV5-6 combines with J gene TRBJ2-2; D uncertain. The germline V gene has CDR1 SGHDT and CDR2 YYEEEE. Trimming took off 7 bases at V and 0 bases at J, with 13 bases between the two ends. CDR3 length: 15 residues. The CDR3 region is CASAIRLSNTGELFF. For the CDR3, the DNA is TGTGCCAGCGCAATAAGGCTTTCGAACACCGGGGAGCTGTTTTTT.

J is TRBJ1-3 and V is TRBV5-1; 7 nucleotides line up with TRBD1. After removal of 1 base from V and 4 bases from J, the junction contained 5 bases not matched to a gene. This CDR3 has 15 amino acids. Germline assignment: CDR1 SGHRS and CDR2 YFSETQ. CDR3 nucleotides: TGCGCCAGCAGCTTGAGTACGGGACAGGGAAACACCATATATTTT. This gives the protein CASSLSTGQGNTIYF.

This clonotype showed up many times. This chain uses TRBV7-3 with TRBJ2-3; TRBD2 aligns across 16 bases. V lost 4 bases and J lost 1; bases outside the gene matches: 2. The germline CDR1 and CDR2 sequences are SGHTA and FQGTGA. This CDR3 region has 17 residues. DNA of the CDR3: TGTGCCAGCAGCTCTGGGACTAGCGGGAGGGGCACAGATACGCAGTATTTT. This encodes CASSSGTSGRGTDTQYF.

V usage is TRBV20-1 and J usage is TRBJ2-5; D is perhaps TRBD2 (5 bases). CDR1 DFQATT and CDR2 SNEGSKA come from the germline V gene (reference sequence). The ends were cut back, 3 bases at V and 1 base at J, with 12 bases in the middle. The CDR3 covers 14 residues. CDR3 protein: CSASDKDFQETQYF. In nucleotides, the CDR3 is TGCAGTGCTAGTGATAAGGACTTCCAAGAGACCCAGTACTTC.

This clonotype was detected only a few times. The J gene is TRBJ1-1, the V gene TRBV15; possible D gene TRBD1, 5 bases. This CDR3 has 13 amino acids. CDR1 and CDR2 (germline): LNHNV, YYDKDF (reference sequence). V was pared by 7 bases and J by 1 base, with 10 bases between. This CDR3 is CATMIDRNTEAFF. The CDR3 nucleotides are TGTGCCACCATGATCGACAGGAACACTGAAGCTTTCTTT.

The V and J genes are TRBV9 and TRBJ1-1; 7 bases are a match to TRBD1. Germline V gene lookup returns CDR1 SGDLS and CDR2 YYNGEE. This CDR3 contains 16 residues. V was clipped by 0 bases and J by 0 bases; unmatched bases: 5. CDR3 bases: TGTGCCAGCAGCGTAGTAGGAGGGGGCATGAACACTGAAGCTTTCTTT. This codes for CASSVVGGGMNTEAFF.

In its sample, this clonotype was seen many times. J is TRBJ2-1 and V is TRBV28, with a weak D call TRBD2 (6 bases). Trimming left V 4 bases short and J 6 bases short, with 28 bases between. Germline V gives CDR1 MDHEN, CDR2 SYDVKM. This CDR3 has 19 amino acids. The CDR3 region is CASSSTPTALRVGGNEQFF. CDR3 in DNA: TGTGCCAGCAGTTCAACTCCTACCGCGCTTCGAGTCGGGGGCAATGAGCAGTTCTTC.

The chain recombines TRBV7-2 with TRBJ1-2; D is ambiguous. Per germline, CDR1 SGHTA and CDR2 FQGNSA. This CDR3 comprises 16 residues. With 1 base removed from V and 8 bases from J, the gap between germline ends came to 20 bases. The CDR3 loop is CASSLVFIGLSYGYTF. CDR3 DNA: TGTGCCAGCAGCTTAGTGTTCATCGGGCTCTCCTACGGCTACACCTTC.

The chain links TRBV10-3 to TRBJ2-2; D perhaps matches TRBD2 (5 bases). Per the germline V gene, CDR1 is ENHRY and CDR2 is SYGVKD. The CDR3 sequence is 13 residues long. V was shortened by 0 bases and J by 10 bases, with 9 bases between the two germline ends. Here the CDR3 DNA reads TGTGCCATCAGTGAGTCGACTATAAAGGAGCTGTTTTTT. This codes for CAISESTIKELFF.

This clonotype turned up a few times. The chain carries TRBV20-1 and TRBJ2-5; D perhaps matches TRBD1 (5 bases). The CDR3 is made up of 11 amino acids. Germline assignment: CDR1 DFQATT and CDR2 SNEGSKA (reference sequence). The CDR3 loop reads CGSTEQETQYF. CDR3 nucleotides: TGCGGATCGACAGAGCAAGAGACCCAGTACTTC.